These 14 T cell receptor beta chains originate from one sample sequenced in a study of Ad26.COV2.S vaccination and SARS-CoV-2 variants. Treatment in this sample: around 19 received Ad26.COV2.S at low or high dose, single or two shots; about 5 received placebo; per-sample allocation not given. Day 63 after the first injection of vaccine or placebo was the sampling time. Assay: immunoSEQ multiplex PCR; the TCRdb copy retains only in-frame clones and omits some. The table lists fewer than 900,000 clones, roughly 90% of them singletons. Sequenced material: peripheral blood, taken in a trial of Ad26.COV2.S vaccine versus placebo. Every receptor here comes from a person between 18 and 65 years old who received the Ad26.COV2.S COVID-19 vaccine or a placebo.

The table lists this clone with a count of one. The gene calls are TRBV6-5 and TRBJ1-5, with TRBD1 matching over 7 bases. The CDR3 has 14 residues. Germline V gene sequence: CDR1 MNHEY, CDR2 SVGAGI. The ends lost 6 bases at V and 5 bases at J; junction bases unmatched: 7. CDR3 bases: TGTGCCAGCAGCACCGGGACAGACGATCAGCCCCAGCATTTT. Its protein is CASSTGTDDQPQHF.

The genes are TRBV2 and TRBJ1-1; D might be TRBD1 (6 bases). The CDR3 is made up of 13 amino acids. V gave up 4 bases and J gave up 5 bases, with 11 bases separating them. Germline CDR1 and CDR2: SNHLY and FYNNEI. The CDR3: CASSGQGTTEAFF. For the CDR3, the DNA is TGTGCCAGCAGTGGGCAGGGGACAACTGAAGCTTTCTTT.

The gene calls are TRBV7-8 and TRBJ2-5, with 11 bases that match TRBD1. The CDR3 loop spans 17 amino acids. The germline CDR1 and CDR2 sequences are SGHVS and FQNEAQ. J lost 5 bases, V lost 4 bases, and 12 bases had no gene match. CDR3 sequence: CASSSKPGTGGFETQYF. CDR3 sequence (DNA): TGTGCCAGCAGCTCGAAACCCGGGACAGGGGGATTTGAGACCCAGTACTTC.

V gene TRBV7-5 combines with J gene TRBJ1-5. TRBV7-5 is assigned pseudogene status. The CDR3 is 17 amino acids. CDR3 protein: CARSLAIRGRGNQPQHF. The CDR3 nucleotides read TGTGCCAGAAGCTTAGCGATCCGGGGAAGGGGCAATCAGCCCCAGCATTTT.

The chain carries TRBV18 and TRBJ2-5, with unresolved D. CDR1 is KGHSH and CDR2 is LQKENI in the germline V gene. V lost 2 bases and J 0 bases, leaving 4 bases between the germline ends. The length of the CDR3 is 13 residues. CDR3 coding DNA: TGTGCCAGCTCACCATTAGACCAAGAGACCCAGTACTTC. This encodes CASSPLDQETQYF. Filled out from reference TRBV18 and TRBJ2-5, the complete variable domain reads NAGVMQNPRHLVRRRGQEARLRCSPMKGHSHVYWYRQLPEEGLKFMVYLQKENIIDESGMPKERFSAEFPKEGPSILRIQQVVRGDSAAYFCASSPLDQETQYFGPGTRLLVL.

This chain links TRBV11-2 with TRBJ2-7, with D possibly being TRBD1 (5 bases). Trimming took 1 base from V and 3 from J, leaving 10 bases between them. The CDR3 sequence is 14 residues long. Germline V CDR1 and CDR2: SGHAT, FQNNGV. CDR3 residues: CASSLGAGIYEQYF. The DNA for the CDR3 is TGTGCCAGCAGCTTAGGGGCAGGGATCTACGAGCAGTACTTC. The full variable domain, rest sourced from reference TRBV11-2 and TRBJ2-7, is EAGVAQSPRYKIIEKRQSVAFWCNPISGHATLYWYQQILGQGPKLLIQFQNNGVVDDSQLPKDRFSAERLKGVDSTLKIQPAKLEDSAVYLCASSLGAGIYEQYFGPGTRLTVT.

This sequence joins TRBV6-5 and TRBJ2-1; D not resolved. CDR1 MNHEY and CDR2 SVGAGI come from the germline V gene. Between the trimmed V and J ends, which lost 4 bases and 10 bases, there was a span of 11 bases. This CDR3 comprises 12 residues. The CDR3 sequence: CASSSPLLEQFF. The CDR3 coding sequence is TGTGCCAGCAGTTCCCCTTTGCTAGAGCAGTTCTTC.

This rearrangement joins TRBV19 to TRBJ1-2; D ambiguous. Between the trimmed V and J ends, which lost 3 bases and 4 bases, there was a span of 15 bases. The CDR3 length is 15 residues. Germline V gene data show CDR1 as LNHDA and CDR2 as SQIVND (reference sequence). CDR3 sequence: CASSIRALELYGYTF. CDR3 DNA sequence: TGTGCCAGTAGTATTCGAGCTCTGGAACTCTATGGCTACACCTTC. The full variable domain, in which reference TRBV19 and TRBJ1-2 provide the parts outside the CDR3, is DGGITQSPKYLFRKEGQNVTLSCEQNLNHDAMYWYRQDPGQGLRLIYYSQIVNDFQKGDIAEGYSVSREKKESFPLTVTSAQKNPTAFYLCASSIRALELYGYTFGSGTRLTVV.

V is TRBV10-2 and J is TRBJ2-1, with D possibly being TRBD1 or TRBD2 (5 bases each). Deletions cut 8 bases from V and 5 bases from J, with 16 bases between. The CDR3 sequence is 14 residues long. Germline CDR1 and CDR2: WSHSY and SAAADI. CDR3 residues: CASLRDPGNNEQFF. Written as DNA, the CDR3 is TGCGCCAGCCTCCGGGACCCCGGGAACAATGAGCAGTTCTTC.

The gene calls are TRBV27 and TRBJ1-1; D remains unclear. From germline, CDR1 is MNHEY and CDR2 SMNVEV (reference sequence). This CDR3 is built from 13 residues. V was clipped by 3 bases and J by 6 bases, with 11 bases between them. The CDR3 sequence is CASSFGGSPEAFF. The CDR3 DNA reads TGTGCCAGCAGTTTTGGAGGGTCGCCTGAAGCTTTCTTT.

This clone occurred once. The chain links TRBV18 to TRBJ1-1, with 11 bases matching TRBD1. The germline gives CDR1 KGHSH, CDR2 LQKENI. Trimming at V came to 5 bases and at J to 4 bases, leaving 6 bases not matched to a gene. The CDR3 loop spans 15 amino acids. CDR3 protein: CASSVTGTGGTEAFF. The CDR3 DNA reads TGTGCCAGCTCAGTAACCGGGACAGGGGGCACTGAAGCTTTCTTT.

The gene calls are TRBV5-1 and TRBJ2-6, with TRBD2 identical over 14 bases. Germline V gene data show CDR1 as SGHRS and CDR2 as YFSETQ. Losses at the gene ends were 4 bases for V and 3 bases for J; bases not matched to a gene: 9. The CDR3 runs to 19 residues. The CDR3 loop is CASSPSGGTSGGGANVLTF. CDR3 coding DNA: TGCGCCAGCAGCCCCTCCGGAGGGACTAGCGGGGGTGGGGCCAACGTCCTGACTTTC.

This clone was seen a single time. The chain links TRBV30 to TRBJ1-2, with 9 bases lining up with TRBD1. This CDR3 is built from 14 residues. V shed 6 bases and J 1 base; nucleotides not matched to a gene: 6. CDR1 is GTSNPN and CDR2 is SVGIG in the germline V gene (reference sequence). The CDR3 DNA follows: TGTGCCTGCTATCCGGGACAGGGTAACTATGGCTACACCTTC. Its translation: CACYPGQGNYGYTF. Full variable domain (rest looked up from reference TRBV30 and TRBJ1-2): SQTIHQWPATLVQPVGSPLSLECTVEGTSNPNLYWYRQAAGRGLQLLFYSVGIGQISSEVPQNLSASRPQDRQFILSSKKLLLSDSGFYLCACYPGQGNYGYTFGSGTRLTVV.

The chain recombines TRBV27 with TRBJ2-1; D gene uncertain. Per the germline V gene, CDR1 is MNHEY and CDR2 is SMNVEV (reference sequence). The germline V and J ends were trimmed by 8 bases and 0 bases, with 11 bases remaining between them. CDR3 length equals 14 residues. The chain's CDR3 is CASSGLSSYNEQFF. In DNA, the CDR3 is TGTGCCAGCTCCGGGTTAAGCTCCTACAATGAGCAGTTCTTC.